The sequence of this T cell receptor beta chain was determined in a study of blood T cell repertoires in COVID-19. Study-level background: Samples of COVID-19 (acute and convalescent) were obtained from the United States, Italy and Spain. Sources were T cells, B-cell-depleted T cells, or PBMCs; the material itself was cDNA or gDNA.

This clone was recorded a few times. The CDR3 is 13 amino acids. V was pared by 9 bases and J by 6 bases, with 17 bases between. Per the germline V gene, CDR1 is SNHLY and CDR2 is FYNNEI. Source study methods: Estimation of nucleated cell counts relied on the amplification of reference gene primers. Generated by immunoSEQ multiplex PCR, the TCRdb table keeps only in-frame clones and is missing some. V and J calls and clone size are those listed in that table; D and trimming were worked out from the DNA. Here the sample spans roughly 170,000 clones, less than 85% being singletons. This sequence joins TRBV2 and TRBJ1-2; no firm D call. Specimen: peripheral blood. This TCR was recovered from a human donor in a cohort sampled during active COVID-19. CDR3 DNA sequence: TGTGCCAGTACTCCTAGCCGGAGGGATGGCTACACCTTC. Protein: CASTPSRRDGYTF.